This record looks at one TCR beta chain sequence and its context. What it binds is unknown. The data were produced by immunoSEQ multiplex PCR, yet TCRdb's version contains in-frame clones alone and is incomplete. The table shows 150,000 to 200,000 clones, with 85% to 95% occurring only once. The sample comes from a study of T cell responses to AZD1222 COVID-19 vaccine. General study points: Targeting of unmutated variant regions was reportedly seen in nearly half of spike-specific TCRs.

There are 14 residues in the CDR3. The germline gives CDR1 PRHDT, CDR2 FYEKMQ (reference sequence). V was trimmed by 4 bases and J by 2 bases, leaving 12 bases between them. The rearrangement links TRBV13 to TRBJ2-7; tentatively, D is TRBD1 (5 bases). Sequencing used peripheral blood, obtained on day 0 of AZD1222 vaccination. The sequence was collected from an adult in good health. The CDR3 sequence: CASSSADSPYEQYF. As DNA, the CDR3 is TGTGCCAGCAGCTCAGCTGACAGTCCCTACGAGCAGTACTTC. Full variable domain (outside the CDR3, taken from reference TRBV13 and TRBJ2-7): AAGVIQSPRHLIKEKRETATLKCYPIPRHDTVYWYQQGPGQDPQFLISFYEKMQSDKGSIPDRFSAQQFSDYHSELNMSSLELGDSALYFCASSSADSPYEQYFGPGTRLTVT.